This T cell receptor (beta chain) was retrieved from a study of vaccination and CD4 T cells after COVID-19. Study-level background: Two-dose vaccination with either BNT162b2 or mRNA-1273 was given to participants. Post-vaccine sample collection happened at a median of 72 days after dose two, ranging 14 to 241.

The study sequenced cultured CD4+ T cell DNA using the Oncomine TCR Beta short-read assay. Via MiXCR, TCRdb re-called the PCR reads, giving one row per CDR3 protein. In the table there are thousands of distinct CDR3 sequences, about 46% of which are singletons. Details on this clonotype: Its antigen is not identified.

Germline lookup yields CDR1 SNHLY and CDR2 FYNNEI. This CDR3 has 14 amino acids. V was cut by 4 bases and J by 3 bases, with 10 bases left in between. Sample treatment: roughly 11-day PBMC culture with coronavirus spike peptide pools or control peptides (ViraFEST assay). Antigen-specific T cells were expanded with peptide pools by ViraFEST, and TCRs were then sequenced. The dates of positive PCR tests extended from March through December 2020 and came before the US Alpha, Beta and Delta variants. This clonotype was obtained from a human donor who had recovered from COVID-19. Sequencing was done on a sample of CD4+ T cells from blood, cultured in vitro. The gene calls are TRBV2 and TRBJ2-1, with TRBD2 as a possible D gene (5 bases). CDR3 amino acids: CASSGLLGYNEQFF. CDR3 nucleotide sequence: TGTGCCAGCAGTGGACTATTAGGCTACAATGAGCAGTTCTTC.